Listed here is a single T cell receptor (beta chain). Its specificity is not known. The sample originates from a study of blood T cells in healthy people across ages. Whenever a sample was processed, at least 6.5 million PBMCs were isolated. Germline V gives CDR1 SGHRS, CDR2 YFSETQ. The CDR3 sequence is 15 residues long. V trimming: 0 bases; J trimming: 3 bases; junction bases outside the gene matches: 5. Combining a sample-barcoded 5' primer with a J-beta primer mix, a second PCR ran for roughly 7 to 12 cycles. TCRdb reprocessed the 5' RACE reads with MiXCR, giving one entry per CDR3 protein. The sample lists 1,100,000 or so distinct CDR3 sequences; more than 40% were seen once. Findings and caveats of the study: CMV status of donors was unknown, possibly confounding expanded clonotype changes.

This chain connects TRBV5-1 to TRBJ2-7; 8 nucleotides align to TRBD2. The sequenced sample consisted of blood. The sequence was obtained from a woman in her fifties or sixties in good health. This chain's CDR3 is CASSLDGTRSYEQYF. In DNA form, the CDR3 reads TGCGCCAGCAGCTTGGATGGGACTAGGAGCTACGAGCAGTACTTC.